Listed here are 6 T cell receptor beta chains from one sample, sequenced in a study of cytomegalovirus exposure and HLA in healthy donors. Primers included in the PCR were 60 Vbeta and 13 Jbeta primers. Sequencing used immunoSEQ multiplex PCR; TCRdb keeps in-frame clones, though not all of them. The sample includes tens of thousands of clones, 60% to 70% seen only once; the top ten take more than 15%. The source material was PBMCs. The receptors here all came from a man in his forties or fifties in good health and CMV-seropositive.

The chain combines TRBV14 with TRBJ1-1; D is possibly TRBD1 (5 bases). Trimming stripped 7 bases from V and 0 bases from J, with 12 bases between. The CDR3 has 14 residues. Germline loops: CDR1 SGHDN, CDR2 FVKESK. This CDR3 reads CASTREGMNTEAFF. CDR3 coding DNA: TGTGCCAGCACCAGGGAGGGTATGAACACTGAAGCTTTCTTT.

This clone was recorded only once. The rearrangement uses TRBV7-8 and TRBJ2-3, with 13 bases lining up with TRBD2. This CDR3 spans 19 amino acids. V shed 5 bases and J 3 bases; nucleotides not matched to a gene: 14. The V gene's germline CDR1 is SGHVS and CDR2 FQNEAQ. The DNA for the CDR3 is TGTGCCAGCAGCCCACAAGGACTAGCGGGGGAGGGTAGAACAGATACGCAGTATTTT. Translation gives CASSPQGLAGEGRTDTQYF.

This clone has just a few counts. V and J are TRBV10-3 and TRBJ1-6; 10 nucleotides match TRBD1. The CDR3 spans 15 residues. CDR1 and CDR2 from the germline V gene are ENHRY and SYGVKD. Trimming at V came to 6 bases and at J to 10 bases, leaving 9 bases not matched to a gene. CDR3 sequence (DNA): TGTGCCATCAGAAACGGGACAGGGGCCGGGTCACCCCTCCACTTT. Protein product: CAIRNGTGAGSPLHF.

In DNA, the CDR3 is TGCGCCAGCAGTGAGCGCCTAGCCTACAATGCGGGTACGCAGTATTTT. Its translation is CASSERLAYNAGTQYF. V is TRBV10-2 and J is TRBJ2-3, with a possible D match to TRBD2 (5 bases). Trimming removed 2 bases at V and 8 bases at J, with 20 bases between. Germline V CDR1 and CDR2: WSHSY, SAAADI. CDR3 length: 16 residues.

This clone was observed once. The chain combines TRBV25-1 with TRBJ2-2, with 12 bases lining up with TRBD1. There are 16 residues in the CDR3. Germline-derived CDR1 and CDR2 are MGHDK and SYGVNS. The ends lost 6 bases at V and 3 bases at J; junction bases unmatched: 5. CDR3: CASSGDRGPYTGELFF. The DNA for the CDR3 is TGTGCCAGCAGCGGGGACAGGGGGCCTTACACCGGGGAGCTGTTTTTT.

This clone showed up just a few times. CDR3 bases: TGTGCCAGCAGCAGGACAGGGGATCAGCCCCAGCATTTT. Translation gives CASSRTGDQPQHF. The V gene is TRBV6-1, the J gene TRBJ1-5, with 9 bases fitting TRBD1. Per germline, CDR1 MNHNS and CDR2 SASEGT. V was clipped by 6 bases and J by 5 bases; unmatched bases: 2. The CDR3 length is 13 residues.